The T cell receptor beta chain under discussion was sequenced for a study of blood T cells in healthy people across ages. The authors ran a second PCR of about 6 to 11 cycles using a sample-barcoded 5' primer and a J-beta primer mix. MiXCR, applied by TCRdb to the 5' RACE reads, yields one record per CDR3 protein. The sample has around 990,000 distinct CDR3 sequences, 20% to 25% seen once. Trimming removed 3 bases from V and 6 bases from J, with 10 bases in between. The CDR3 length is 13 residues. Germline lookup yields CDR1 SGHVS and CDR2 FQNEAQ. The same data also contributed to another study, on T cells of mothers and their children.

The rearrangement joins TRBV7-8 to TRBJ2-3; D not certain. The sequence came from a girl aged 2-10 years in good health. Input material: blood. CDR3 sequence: CASSFFKSDTQYF. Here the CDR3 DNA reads TGTGCCAGCAGCTTCTTCAAGTCGGATACGCAGTATTTT.